This T cell receptor beta chain emerged from a study of a mutant IDH1 vaccine in newly diagnosed glioma. Study-wide context: With temozolomide cycles, or 4-6 weeks after radiotherapy alone, vaccination was started. Patients arrived already treated with radiotherapy, temozolomide, or both, most having had both.

Time point given: week 35, safety follow-up. Doses comprised 300 ug of mutant IDH1 20-mer peptide each, plus topical imiquimod. CDR3 size: 15 residues. CDR1 is SNHLY, CDR2 FYNNEI, per germline. V was trimmed by 1 base and J by 8 bases, leaving 12 bases between them. Turning to this clone: The antigen is unknown.

The assay was immunoSEQ multiplex PCR, and TCRdb's table has in-frame clones only and misses some. The sample lists 50,000 to 70,000 clones; about 74% were seen once. The V gene is TRBV2, the J gene TRBJ1-6, with D maybe TRBD1 (5 bases). This clonotype was sampled from a man aged 50 to 60 with glioma. Source: PBMCs, taken from a glioma patient whose treatment included an IDH1 peptide vaccine. CDR3 DNA sequence: TGTGCCAGCAGTGAAGTTGAGGGGATCGATTCACCCCTCCACTTT. Translation: CASSEVEGIDSPLHF.